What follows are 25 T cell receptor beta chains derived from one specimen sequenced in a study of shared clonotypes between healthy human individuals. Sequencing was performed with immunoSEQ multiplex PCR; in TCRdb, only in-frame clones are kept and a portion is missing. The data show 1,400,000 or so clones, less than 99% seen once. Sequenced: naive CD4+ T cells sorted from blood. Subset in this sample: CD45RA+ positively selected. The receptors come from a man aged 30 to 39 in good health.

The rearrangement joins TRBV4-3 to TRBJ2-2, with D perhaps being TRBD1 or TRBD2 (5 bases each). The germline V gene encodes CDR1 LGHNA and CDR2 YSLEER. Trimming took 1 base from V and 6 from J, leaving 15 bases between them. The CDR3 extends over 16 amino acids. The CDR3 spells CASSQVPGPGAGELFF. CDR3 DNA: TGCGCCAGCAGCCAAGTACCGGGGCCCGGGGCCGGGGAGCTGTTTTTT.

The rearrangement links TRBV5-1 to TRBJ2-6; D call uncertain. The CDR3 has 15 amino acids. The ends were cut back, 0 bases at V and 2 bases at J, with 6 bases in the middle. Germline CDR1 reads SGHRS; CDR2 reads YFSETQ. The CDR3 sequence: CASSLGVTGANVLTF. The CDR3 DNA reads TGCGCCAGCAGCTTGGGGGTTACTGGGGCCAACGTCCTGACTTTC. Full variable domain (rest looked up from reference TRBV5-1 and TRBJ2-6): KAGVTQTPRYLIKTRGQQVTLSCSPISGHRSVSWYQQTPGQGLQFLFEYFSETQRNKGNFPGRFSGRQFSNSRSEMNVSTLELGDSALYLCASSLGVTGANVLTFGAGSRLTVL.

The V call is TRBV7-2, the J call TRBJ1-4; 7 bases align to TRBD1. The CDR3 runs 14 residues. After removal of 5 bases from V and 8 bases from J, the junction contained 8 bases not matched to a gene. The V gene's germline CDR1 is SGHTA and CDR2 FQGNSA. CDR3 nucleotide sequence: TGTGCCAGCAGCCTCAGGACAGGTGGCGAAAAACTGTTTTTT. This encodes CASSLRTGGEKLFF.

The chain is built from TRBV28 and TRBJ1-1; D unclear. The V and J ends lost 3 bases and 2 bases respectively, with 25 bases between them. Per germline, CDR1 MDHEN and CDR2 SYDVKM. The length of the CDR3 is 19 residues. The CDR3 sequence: CASSFTVRRFSLSNTEAFF. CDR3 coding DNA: TGTGCCAGCAGTTTCACAGTTCGGCGATTTAGCCTATCAAACACTGAAGCTTTCTTT.

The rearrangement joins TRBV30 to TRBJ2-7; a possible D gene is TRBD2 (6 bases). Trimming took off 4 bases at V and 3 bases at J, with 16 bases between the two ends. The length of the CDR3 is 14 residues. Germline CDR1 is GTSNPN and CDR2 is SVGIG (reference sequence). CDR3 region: CAWNPRASDYEQYF. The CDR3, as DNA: TGTGCCTGGAACCCCCGGGCTAGCGACTACGAGCAGTACTTC.

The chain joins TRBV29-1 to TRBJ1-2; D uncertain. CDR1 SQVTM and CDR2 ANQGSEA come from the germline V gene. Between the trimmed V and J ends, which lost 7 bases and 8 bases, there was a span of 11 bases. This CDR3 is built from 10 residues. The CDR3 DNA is TGCAGCGCTACCCGGGAGGGCTACACCTTC. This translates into CSATREGYTF.

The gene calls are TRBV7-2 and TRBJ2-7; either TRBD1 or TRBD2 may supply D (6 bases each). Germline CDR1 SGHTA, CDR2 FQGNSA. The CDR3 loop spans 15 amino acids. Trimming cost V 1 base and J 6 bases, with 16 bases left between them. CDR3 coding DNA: TGTGCCAGCAGCTTAGGGGGGGCCCCATCTCTCGAGCAGTACTTC. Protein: CASSLGGAPSLEQYF.

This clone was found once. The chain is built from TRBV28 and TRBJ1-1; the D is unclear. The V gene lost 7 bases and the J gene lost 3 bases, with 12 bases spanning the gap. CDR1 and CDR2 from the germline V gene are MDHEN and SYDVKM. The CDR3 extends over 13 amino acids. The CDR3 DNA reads TGTGCCAGCACCCTGCACTGGGACACTGAAGCTTTCTTT. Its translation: CASTLHWDTEAFF.

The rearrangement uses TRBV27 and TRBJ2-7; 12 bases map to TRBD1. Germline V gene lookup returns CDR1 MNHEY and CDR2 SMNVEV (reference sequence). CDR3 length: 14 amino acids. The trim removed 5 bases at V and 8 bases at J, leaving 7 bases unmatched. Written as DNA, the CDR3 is TGTGCCAGCAGTCTCATGGGACAGGGGGCTCAGCAGTACTTC. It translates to CASSLMGQGAQQYF.

Here the CDR3 reads CASSLASRNTEAFF. The CDR3 nucleotides are TGTGCCAGCAGCTTAGCCAGTCGGAACACTGAAGCTTTCTTT. The chain is built from TRBV7-9 and TRBJ1-1; D is unresolved. The CDR3 length is 14 residues. The germline gives CDR1 SEHNR, CDR2 FQNEAQ (reference sequence). The ends were cut back, 0 bases at V and 1 base at J, with 6 bases in the middle. The full variable domain, its missing parts supplied by reference TRBV7-9 and TRBJ1-1, is DTGVSQNPRHKITKRGQNVTFRCDPISEHNRLYWYRQTLGQGPEFLTYFQNEAQLEKSRLLSDRFSAERPKGSFSTLEIQRTEQGDSAMYLCASSLASRNTEAFFGQGTRLTVV.

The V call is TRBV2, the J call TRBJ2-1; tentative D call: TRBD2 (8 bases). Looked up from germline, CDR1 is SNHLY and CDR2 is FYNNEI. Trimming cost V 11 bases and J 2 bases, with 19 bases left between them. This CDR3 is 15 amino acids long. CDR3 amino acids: CALQGGLVTYNEQFF. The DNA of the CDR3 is TGTGCCCTCCAGGGGGGACTAGTAACCTACAATGAGCAGTTCTTC.

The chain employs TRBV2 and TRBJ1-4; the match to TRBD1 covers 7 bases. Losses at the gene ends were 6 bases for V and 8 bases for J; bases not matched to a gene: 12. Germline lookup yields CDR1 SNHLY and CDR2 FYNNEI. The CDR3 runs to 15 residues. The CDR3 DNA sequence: TGTGCCAGCAGCGACGACAGGGCTTTAGGGGAAAAACTGTTTTTT. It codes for CASSDDRALGEKLFF.

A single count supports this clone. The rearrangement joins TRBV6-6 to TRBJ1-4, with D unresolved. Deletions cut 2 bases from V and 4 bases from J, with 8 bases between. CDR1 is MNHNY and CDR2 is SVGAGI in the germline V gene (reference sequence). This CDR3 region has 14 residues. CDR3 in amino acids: CASSYGLLNEKLFF. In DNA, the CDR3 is TGTGCCAGCAGTTACGGACTGCTTAATGAAAAACTGTTTTTT.

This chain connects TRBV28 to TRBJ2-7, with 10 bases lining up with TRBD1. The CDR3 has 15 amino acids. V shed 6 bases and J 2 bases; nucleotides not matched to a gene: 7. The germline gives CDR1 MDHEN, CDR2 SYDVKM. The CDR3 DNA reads TGTGCCAGCAGCGGGGCGGGACAGGGGACCTACGAGCAGTACTTC. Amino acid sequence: CASSGAGQGTYEQYF. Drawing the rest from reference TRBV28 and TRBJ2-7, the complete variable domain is DVKVTQSSRYLVKRTGEKVFLECVQDMDHENMFWYRQDPGLGLRLIYFSYDVKMKEKGDIPEGYSVSREKKERFSLILESASTNQTSMYLCASSGAGQGTYEQYFGPGTRLTVT.

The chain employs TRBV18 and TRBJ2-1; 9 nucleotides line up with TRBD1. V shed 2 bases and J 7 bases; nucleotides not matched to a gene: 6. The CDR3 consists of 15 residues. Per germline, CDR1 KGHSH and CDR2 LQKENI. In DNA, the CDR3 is TGTGCCAGCTCACCATGGGACAGGGCCCAAAATGAGCAGTTCTTC. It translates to CASSPWDRAQNEQFF.

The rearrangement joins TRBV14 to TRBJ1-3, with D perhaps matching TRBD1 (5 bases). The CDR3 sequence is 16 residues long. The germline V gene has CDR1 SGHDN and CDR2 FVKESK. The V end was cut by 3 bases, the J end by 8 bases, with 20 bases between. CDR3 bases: TGTGCCAGCAGCCAGAGCGGTATCGGGGCCGCAGACACCATATATTTT. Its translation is CASSQSGIGAADTIYF.

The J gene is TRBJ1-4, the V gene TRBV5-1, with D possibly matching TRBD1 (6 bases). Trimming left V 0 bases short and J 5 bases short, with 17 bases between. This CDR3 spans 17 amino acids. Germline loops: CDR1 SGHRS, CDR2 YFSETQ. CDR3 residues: CASSLEIMGATNEKLFF. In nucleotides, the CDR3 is TGCGCCAGCAGCTTGGAAATTATGGGGGCTACGAATGAAAAACTGTTTTTT.

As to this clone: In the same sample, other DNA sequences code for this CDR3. The CDR3 coding sequence is TGTGCCAGCAGTTTAACTAGCCCTTACGAGCAGTACTTC. Amino acid sequence: CASSLTSPYEQYF. The chain uses TRBV28 and TRBJ2-7; possible D gene TRBD2, 6 bases. The CDR3 has 13 amino acids. Trimming took 2 bases from V and 4 from J, leaving 9 bases between them. CDR1 is MDHEN and CDR2 is SYDVKM in the germline V gene.

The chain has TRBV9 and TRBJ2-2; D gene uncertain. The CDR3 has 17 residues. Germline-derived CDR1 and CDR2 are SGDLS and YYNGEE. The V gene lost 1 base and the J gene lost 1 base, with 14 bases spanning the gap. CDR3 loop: CASSVLQTLLNTGELFF. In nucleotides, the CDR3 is TGTGCCAGCAGCGTATTACAGACCCTTTTGAACACCGGGGAGCTGTTTTTT.

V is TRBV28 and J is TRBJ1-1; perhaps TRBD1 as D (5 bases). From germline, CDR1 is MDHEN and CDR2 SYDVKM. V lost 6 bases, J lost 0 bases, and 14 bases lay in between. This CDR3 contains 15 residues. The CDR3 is CASRPGGNVNTEAFF. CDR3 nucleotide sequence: TGTGCCAGCAGACCCGGGGGTAATGTGAACACTGAAGCTTTCTTT.

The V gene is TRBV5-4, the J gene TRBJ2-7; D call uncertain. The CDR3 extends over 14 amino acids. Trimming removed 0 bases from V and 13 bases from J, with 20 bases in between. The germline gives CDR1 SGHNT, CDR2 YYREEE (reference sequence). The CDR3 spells CASSLERPNTALYF. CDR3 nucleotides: TGTGCCAGCAGCTTGGAACGACCCAACACCGCCTTATACTTC.

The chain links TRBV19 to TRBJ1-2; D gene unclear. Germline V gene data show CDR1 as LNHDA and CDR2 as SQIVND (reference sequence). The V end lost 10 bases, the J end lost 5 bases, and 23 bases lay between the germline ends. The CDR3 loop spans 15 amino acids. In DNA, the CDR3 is TGTGCCACCAACGGTAAGCCCGCCGGGATTTATGGCTACACCTTC. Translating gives CATNGKPAGIYGYTF.

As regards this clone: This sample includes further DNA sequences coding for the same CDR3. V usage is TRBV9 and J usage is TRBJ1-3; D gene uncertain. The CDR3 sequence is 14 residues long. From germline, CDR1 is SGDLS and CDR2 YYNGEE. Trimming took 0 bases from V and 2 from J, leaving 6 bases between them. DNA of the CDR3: TGTGCCAGCAGCGTAGGAACGGCTGGAAACACCATATATTTT. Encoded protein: CASSVGTAGNTIYF.

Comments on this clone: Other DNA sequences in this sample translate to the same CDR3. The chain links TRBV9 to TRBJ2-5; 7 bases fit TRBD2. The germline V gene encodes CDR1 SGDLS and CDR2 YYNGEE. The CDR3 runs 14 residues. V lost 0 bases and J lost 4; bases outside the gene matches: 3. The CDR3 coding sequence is TGTGCCAGCAGCGTAGGGGCTAGCGGAGAGACCCAGTACTTC. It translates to CASSVGASGETQYF. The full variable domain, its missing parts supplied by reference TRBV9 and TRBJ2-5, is DSGVTQTPKHLITATGQRVTLRCSPRSGDLSVYWYQQSLDQGLQFLIQYYNGEERAKGNILERFSAQQFPDLHSELNLSSLELGDSALYFCASSVGASGETQYFGPGTRLLVL.

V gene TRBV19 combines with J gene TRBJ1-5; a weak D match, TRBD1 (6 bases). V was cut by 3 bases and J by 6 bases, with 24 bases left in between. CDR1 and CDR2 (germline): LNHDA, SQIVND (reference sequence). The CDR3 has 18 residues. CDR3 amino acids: CASSIEGGMGAWSQPQHF. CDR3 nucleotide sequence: TGTGCCAGTAGTATCGAGGGAGGGATGGGGGCTTGGAGTCAGCCCCAGCATTTT.